One and the same sample provided the 16 T cell receptor beta chains below, sequenced in a study of OX40 agonist ivuxolimab in advanced cancers. The receptor library was made with the immunoSEQ multiplex PCR assay. TCRdb took over this immuneACCESS table, retaining in-frame rearrangements with V and J assigned. Such tables are incomplete; in checked studies, under half of the missing clones stem from an unresolved V gene, and the remainder is unexplained. The sample yields around 70,000 clones; approximately 86% were counted once. Over 4.5% of the sample belongs to the ten largest clones. The material was CD4+ or CD8+ T cells sorted from blood, obtained in a trial of the OX40 agonist ivuxolimab. These receptors all stem from an adult with an advanced solid tumor such as melanoma, head and neck, liver or kidney cancer.

The chain carries TRBV7-9 and TRBJ1-6; possible D gene TRBD1, 6 bases. The CDR3 has 13 residues. Germline V CDR1 and CDR2: SEHNR, FQNEAQ (reference sequence). V was shortened by 6 bases and J by 8 bases, with 11 bases between the two germline ends. The chain's CDR3 is CASSTQGYSPLHF. The CDR3 DNA sequence: TGTGCCAGCAGTACACAGGGATATTCACCCCTCCACTTT.

The V call is TRBV28, the J call TRBJ2-1, with D possibly being TRBD2 (6 bases). The V end was cut by 6 bases, the J end by 3 bases, with 15 bases between. The CDR3 spans 15 residues. CDR1 is MDHEN and CDR2 is SYDVKM in the germline V gene. CDR3 bases: TGTGCCAGCAGCCCCCGACTAGTCGTCTACAATGAGCAGTTCTTC. Translation: CASSPRLVVYNEQFF. The full variable domain, its missing parts supplied by reference TRBV28 and TRBJ2-1, is DVKVTQSSRYLVKRTGEKVFLECVQDMDHENMFWYRQDPGLGLRLIYFSYDVKMKEKGDIPEGYSVSREKKERFSLILESASTNQTSMYLCASSPRLVVYNEQFFGPGTRLTVL.

This chain links TRBV6-6 with TRBJ2-1; no definite D call. The CDR3 covers 16 residues. Trimming left V 1 base short and J 0 bases short, with 10 bases between. Per the germline V gene, CDR1 is MNHNY and CDR2 is SVGAGI (reference sequence). The CDR3 DNA follows: TGTGCCAGCAGTTACTTCGACGGAGCCTCCTACAATGAGCAGTTCTTC. Protein: CASSYFDGASYNEQFF.

This clone was counted only a few times. The chain carries TRBV28 and TRBJ1-5; D may be TRBD1 (5 bases). CDR3 length equals 15 residues. Germline V gene sequence: CDR1 MDHEN, CDR2 SYDVKM. V lost 3 bases and J 2 bases, leaving 11 bases between the germline ends. This CDR3 is CASSLAGRGNQPQHF. The CDR3 DNA sequence: TGTGCCAGCAGTTTGGCGGGCAGGGGCAATCAGCCCCAGCATTTT.

The J gene is TRBJ1-5, the V gene TRBV7-8, with a tentative D call TRBD1 (5 bases). Trimming took 5 bases from V and 7 from J, leaving 18 bases between them. The germline gives CDR1 SGHVS, CDR2 FQNEAQ. This CDR3 spans 15 amino acids. CDR3 in DNA: TGTGCCAGCAGCCTCAACGGGCAGGCAGGGCAGCCCCAGCATTTT. This translates into CASSLNGQAGQPQHF. The variable domain in full, with the rest retrieved from reference TRBV7-8 and TRBJ1-5, is GAGVSQSPRYKVAKRGQDVALRCDPISGHVSLFWYQQALGQGPEFLTYFQNEAQLDKSGLPSDRFFAERPEGSVSTLKIQRTQQEDSAVYLCASSLNGQAGQPQHFGDGTRLSIL.

The CDR3 sequence: CAWSSGPINIQYF. CDR3 nucleotides: TGTGCCTGGAGTTCAGGGCCCATAAACATTCAGTACTTC. The rearrangement links TRBV30 to TRBJ2-4; TRBD1 is a possible D gene (5 bases). Germline CDR1 reads GTSNPN; CDR2 reads SVGIG (reference sequence). The CDR3 covers 13 residues. Deletions cut 2 bases from V and 6 bases from J, with 11 bases between.

The gene calls are TRBV5-5 and TRBJ2-2; D gene unclear. Germline loops: CDR1 SGHKS, CDR2 YYEKEE (reference sequence). CDR3 length: 15 residues. Trimming shortened V by 0 bases and J by 0 bases, and 6 bases separated the two germline ends. The CDR3 loop reads CASSLGHANTGELFF. CDR3 nucleotides: TGTGCCAGCAGCTTGGGACACGCGAACACCGGGGAGCTGTTTTTT.

The CDR3 DNA is TGTGCCAGCAGTTTATCCGGGACAGGTAGCAATCAGCCCCAGCATTTT. Its protein is CASSLSGTGSNQPQHF. The V gene is TRBV28, the J gene TRBJ1-5; TRBD1 matches 8 bases. Trimming took 1 base from V and 0 from J; bases not matched to a gene: 2. Looked up from germline, CDR1 is MDHEN and CDR2 is SYDVKM. The CDR3 has 16 amino acids.

The rearrangement joins TRBV6-5 to TRBJ2-2, with D unresolved. Trimming took 6 bases from V and 4 from J, leaving 9 bases between them. Germline V gene sequence: CDR1 MNHEY, CDR2 SVGAGI. The CDR3 is made up of 13 amino acids. The CDR3 coding sequence is TGTGCCAGCAGAGACGTGTTCACCGGGGAGCTGTTTTTT. This sequence encodes CASRDVFTGELFF.

The CDR3 spells CASGPTLGGQSYSGNTIYF. In nucleotides, the CDR3 is TGTGCCAGCGGACCTACCTTGGGGGGACAGAGTTACTCTGGAAACACCATATATTTT. The chain has TRBV28 and TRBJ1-3; 7 nucleotides match TRBD1. V lost 8 bases, J lost 0 bases, and 19 bases stayed unmatched. Germline-derived CDR1 and CDR2 are MDHEN and SYDVKM. The CDR3 covers 19 residues. Drawing the rest from reference TRBV28 and TRBJ1-3, the complete variable domain is DVKVTQSSRYLVKRTGEKVFLECVQDMDHENMFWYRQDPGLGLRLIYFSYDVKMKEKGDIPEGYSVSREKKERFSLILESASTNQTSMYLCASGPTLGGQSYSGNTIYFGEGSWLTVV.

The gene calls are TRBV5-1 and TRBJ2-3; tentative D call: TRBD1 (6 bases). Per germline, CDR1 SGHRS and CDR2 YFSETQ. Deletions cut 5 bases from V and 2 bases from J, with 12 bases between. The CDR3 covers 14 residues. The CDR3 reads CASRKQGATDTQYF. The DNA for the CDR3 is TGCGCCAGCAGAAAACAGGGAGCCACAGATACGCAGTATTTT.

This clone showed up just once. This chain joins TRBV7-9 and TRBJ1-4, with a tentative D call TRBD1 (5 bases). CDR3 length: 11 residues. V lost 11 bases and J lost 6, with 10 bases in between. The germline V gene encodes CDR1 SEHNR and CDR2 FQNEAQ (reference sequence). CDR3 sequence reads: CAGVRDEKLFF. The CDR3 coding sequence is TGTGCCGGGGTCAGGGATGAAAAACTGTTTTTT.

The genes are TRBV28 and TRBJ1-4; TRBD1 agrees at 12 bases. CDR3 length: 17 residues. V shed 4 bases, J shed 2 bases, and the junction held 5 bases outside the gene matches. CDR1 and CDR2 (germline): MDHEN, SYDVKM. In DNA, the CDR3 is TGTGCCAGCAGTTGGGGGACAGGGGGCTTGACTAATGAAAAACTGTTTTTT. This encodes CASSWGTGGLTNEKLFF.

V is TRBV9 and J is TRBJ2-2; D possibly corresponds to TRBD2 (5 bases). Trimming cost V 1 base and J 0 bases, with 10 bases left between them. CDR1 and CDR2 from the germline V gene are SGDLS and YYNGEE. The CDR3 is made up of 16 amino acids. Here the CDR3 reads CASSVIGAANTGELFF. The CDR3, as DNA: TGTGCCAGCAGCGTAATAGGAGCGGCGAACACCGGGGAGCTGTTTTTT. The whole variable domain, filled in from reference TRBV9 and TRBJ2-2, reads DSGVTQTPKHLITATGQRVTLRCSPRSGDLSVYWYQQSLDQGLQFLIQYYNGEERAKGNILERFSAQQFPDLHSELNLSSLELGDSALYFCASSVIGAANTGELFFGEGSRLTVL.

A note on this clone: The limits of the CDR3 on the DNA are not certain, so only TCRdb's listed CDR3 is given. This chain links TRBV21-1 with TRBJ1-2; TRBD1 is taken as the D call from the table, unchecked against the DNA. TRBV21-1 is noted as a pseudogene. Including both end residues, the CDR3 is 15 amino acids long. The CDR3 sequence is CASSWAQGSNYGYTF.

This chain links TRBV6-6 with TRBJ2-7, with D perhaps matching TRBD2 (5 bases). Per germline, CDR1 MNHNY and CDR2 SVGAGI (reference sequence). CDR3 length: 15 residues. V was clipped by 5 bases and J by 2 bases, with 16 bases between them. CDR3 coding DNA: TGTGCCAGCAGTCCCTCCCCCGCGGGTACCTACGAGCAGTACTTC. Translating gives CASSPSPAGTYEQYF.